This TCR beta chain stems from a study of shared clonotypes between healthy human individuals. Sequenced by immunoSEQ multiplex PCR; TCRdb stores in-frame clones only, minus some. The profile covers about 2.4 million clones, with roughly 93% appearing a single time and roughly 0.39% taken by the ten largest. With respect to this clone: Antigen: not known.

Germline V lookup: CDR1 GTSNPN, CDR2 SVGIG (reference sequence). CDR3 size: 14 residues. V shed 1 base and J 5 bases; nucleotides not matched to a gene: 5. Free of recent acute infections or vaccinations, the donors were healthy HIV-negative adults. General study points: Large depth notwithstanding, sorted-subset sequencing proved incomplete by rarefaction.

The V gene is TRBV30, the J gene TRBJ1-2; 9 nucleotides match TRBD1. The specimen was naive CD4+ T cells from PBMCs. Subset noted: CD45RA+ positively selected. The origin of this receptor is a man between 18 and 35 years old in good health. Some clones in this sample may be carry-over from other donors' samples. CDR3: CAWSGTGEHYGYTF. The CDR3 DNA sequence: TGTGCCTGGAGTGGGACAGGGGAACATTATGGCTACACCTTC.